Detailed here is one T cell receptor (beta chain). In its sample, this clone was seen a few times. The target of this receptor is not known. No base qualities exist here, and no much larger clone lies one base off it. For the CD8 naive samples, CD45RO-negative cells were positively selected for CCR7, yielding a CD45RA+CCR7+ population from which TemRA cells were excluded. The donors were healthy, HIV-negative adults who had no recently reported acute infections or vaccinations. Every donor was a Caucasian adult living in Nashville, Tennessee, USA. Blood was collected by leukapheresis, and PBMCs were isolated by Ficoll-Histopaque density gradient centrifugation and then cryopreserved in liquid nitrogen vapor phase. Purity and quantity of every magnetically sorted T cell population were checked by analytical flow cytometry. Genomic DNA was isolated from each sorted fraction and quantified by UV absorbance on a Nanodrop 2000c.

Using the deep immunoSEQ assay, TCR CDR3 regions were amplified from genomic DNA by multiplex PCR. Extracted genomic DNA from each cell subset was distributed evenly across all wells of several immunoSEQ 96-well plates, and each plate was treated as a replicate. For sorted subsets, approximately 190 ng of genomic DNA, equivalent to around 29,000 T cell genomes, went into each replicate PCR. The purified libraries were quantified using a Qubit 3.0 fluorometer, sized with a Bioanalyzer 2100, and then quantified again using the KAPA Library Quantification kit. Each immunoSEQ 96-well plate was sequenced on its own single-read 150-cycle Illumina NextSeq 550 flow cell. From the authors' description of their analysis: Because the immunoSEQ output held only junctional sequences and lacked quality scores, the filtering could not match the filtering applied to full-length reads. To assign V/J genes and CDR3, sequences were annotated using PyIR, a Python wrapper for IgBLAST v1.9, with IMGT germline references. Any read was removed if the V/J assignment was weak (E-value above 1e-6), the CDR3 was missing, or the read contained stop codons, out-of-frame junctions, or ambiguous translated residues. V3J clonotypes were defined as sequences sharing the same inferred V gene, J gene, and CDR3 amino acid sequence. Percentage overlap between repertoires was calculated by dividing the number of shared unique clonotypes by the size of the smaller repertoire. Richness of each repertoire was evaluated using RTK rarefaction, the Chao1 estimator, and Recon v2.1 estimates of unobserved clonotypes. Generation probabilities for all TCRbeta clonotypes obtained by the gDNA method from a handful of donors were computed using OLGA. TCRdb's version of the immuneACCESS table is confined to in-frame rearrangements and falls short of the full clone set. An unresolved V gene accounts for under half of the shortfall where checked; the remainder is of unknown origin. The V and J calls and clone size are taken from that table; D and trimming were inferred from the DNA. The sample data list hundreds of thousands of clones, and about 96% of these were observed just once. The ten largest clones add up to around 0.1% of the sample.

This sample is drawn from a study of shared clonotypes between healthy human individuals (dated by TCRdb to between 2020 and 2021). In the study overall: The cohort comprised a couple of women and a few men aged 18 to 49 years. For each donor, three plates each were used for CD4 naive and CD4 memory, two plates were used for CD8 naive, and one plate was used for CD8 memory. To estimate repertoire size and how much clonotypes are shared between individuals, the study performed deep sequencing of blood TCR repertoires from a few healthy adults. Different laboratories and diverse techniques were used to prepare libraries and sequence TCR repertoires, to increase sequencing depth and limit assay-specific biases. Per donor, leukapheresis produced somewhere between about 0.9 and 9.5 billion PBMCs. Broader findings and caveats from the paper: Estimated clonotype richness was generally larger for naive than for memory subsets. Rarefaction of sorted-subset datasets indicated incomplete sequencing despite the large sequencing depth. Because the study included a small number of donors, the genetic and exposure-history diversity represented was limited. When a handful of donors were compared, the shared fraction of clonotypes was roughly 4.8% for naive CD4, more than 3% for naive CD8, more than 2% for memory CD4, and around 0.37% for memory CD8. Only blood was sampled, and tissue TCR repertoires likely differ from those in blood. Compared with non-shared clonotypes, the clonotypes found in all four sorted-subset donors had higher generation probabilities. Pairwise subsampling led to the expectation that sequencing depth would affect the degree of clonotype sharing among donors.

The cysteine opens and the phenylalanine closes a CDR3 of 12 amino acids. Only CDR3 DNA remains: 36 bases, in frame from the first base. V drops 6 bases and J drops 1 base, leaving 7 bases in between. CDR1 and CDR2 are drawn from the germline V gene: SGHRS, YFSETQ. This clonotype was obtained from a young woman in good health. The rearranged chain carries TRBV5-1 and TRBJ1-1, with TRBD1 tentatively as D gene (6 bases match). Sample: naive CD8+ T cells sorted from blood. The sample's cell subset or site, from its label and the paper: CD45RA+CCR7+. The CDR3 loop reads CASTTGNTEAFF. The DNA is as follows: TGCGCCAGCACGACAGGGAACACTGAAGCTTTCTTT.